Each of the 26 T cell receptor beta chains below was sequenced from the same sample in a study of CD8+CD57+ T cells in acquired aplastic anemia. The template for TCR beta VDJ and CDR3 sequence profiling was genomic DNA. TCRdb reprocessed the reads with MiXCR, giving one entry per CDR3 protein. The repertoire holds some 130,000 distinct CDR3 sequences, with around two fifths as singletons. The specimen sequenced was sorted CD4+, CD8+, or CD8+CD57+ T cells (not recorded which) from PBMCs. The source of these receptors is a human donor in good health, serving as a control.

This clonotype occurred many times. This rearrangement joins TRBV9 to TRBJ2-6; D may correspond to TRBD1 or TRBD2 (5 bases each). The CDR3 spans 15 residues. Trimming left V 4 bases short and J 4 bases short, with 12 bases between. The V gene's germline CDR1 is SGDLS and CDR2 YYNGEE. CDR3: CASSTRGGGANVLTF. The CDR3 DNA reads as TGTGCCAGCAGCACAAGGGGCGGGGGGGCCAACGTCCTGACTTTC.

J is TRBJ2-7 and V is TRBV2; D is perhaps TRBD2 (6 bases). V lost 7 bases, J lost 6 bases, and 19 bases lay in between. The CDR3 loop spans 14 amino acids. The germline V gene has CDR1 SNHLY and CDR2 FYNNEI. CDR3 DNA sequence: TGTGCCAGCACCCAAGACGGGGGAGCGGGCGAGCAGTACTTC. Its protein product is CASTQDGGAGEQYF.

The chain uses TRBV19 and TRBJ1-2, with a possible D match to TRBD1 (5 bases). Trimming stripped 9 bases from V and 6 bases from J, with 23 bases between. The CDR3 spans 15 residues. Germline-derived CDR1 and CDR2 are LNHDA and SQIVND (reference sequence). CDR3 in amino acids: CASSWVLGGTHGYTF. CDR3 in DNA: TGTGCCAGCAGTTGGGTCTTAGGAGGGACGCATGGCTACACCTTC. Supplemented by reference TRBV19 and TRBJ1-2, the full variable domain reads DGGITQSPKYLFRKEGQNVTLSCEQNLNHDAMYWYRQDPGQGLRLIYYSQIVNDFQKGDIAEGYSVSREKKESFPLTVTSAQKNPTAFYLCASSWVLGGTHGYTFGSGTRLTVV.

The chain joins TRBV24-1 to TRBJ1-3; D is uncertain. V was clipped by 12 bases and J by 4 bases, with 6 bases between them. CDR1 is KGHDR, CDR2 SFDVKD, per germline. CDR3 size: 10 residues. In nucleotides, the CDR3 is TGTGCCTCGCAGGGAAACACCATATATTTT. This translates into CASQGNTIYF.

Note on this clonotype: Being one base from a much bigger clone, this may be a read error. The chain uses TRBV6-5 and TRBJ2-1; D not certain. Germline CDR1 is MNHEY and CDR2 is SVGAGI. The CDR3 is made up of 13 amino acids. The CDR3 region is CAGSYSPQWEQFF. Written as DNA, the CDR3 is TGTGCCGGCAGTTACTCTCCACAATGGGAGCAGTTCTTC.

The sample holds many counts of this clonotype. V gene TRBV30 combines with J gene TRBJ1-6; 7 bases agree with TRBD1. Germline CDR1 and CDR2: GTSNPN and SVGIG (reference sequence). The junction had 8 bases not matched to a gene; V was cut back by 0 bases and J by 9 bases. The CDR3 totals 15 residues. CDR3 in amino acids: CAWSVETGRGSPLHF. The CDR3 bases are TGTGCCTGGAGTGTGGAGACAGGGCGAGGTTCACCCCTCCACTTT.

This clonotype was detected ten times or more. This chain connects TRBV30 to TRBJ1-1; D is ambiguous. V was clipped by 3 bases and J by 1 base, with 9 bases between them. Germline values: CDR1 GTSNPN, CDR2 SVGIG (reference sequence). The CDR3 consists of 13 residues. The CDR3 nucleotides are TGTGCCTGGAGGGCCAATCGGAACACTGAAGCTTTCTTT. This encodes CAWRANRNTEAFF.

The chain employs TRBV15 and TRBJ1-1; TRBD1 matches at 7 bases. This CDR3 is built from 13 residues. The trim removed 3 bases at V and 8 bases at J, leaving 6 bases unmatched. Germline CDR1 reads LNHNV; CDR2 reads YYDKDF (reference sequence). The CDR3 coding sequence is TGTGCCACCAGCAGCCGACAGGGCGGGGAAGCTTTCTTT. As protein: CATSSRQGGEAFF.

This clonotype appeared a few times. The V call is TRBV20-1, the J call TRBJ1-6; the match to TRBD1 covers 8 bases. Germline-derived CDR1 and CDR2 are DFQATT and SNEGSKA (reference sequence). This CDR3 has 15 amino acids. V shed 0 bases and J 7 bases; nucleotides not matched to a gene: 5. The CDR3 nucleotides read TGCAGTGCTAGAGATCCGGGACAGGACAATTCACCCCTCCACTTT. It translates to CSARDPGQDNSPLHF.

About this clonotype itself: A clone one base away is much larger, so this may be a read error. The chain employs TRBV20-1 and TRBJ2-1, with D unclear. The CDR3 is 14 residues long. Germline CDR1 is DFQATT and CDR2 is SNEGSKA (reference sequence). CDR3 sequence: CSARDLRLNNEQLF. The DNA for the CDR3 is TGCAGTGCTAGAGATCTGCGATTAAACAATGAGCAGCTCTTC.

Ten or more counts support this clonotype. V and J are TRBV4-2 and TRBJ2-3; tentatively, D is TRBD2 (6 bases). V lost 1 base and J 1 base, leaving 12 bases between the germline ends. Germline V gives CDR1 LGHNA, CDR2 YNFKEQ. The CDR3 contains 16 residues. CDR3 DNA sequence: TGTGCCAGCAGCCAAGTTCCGGGAGCGGGCACAGATACGCAGTATTTT. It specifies CASSQVPGAGTDTQYF.

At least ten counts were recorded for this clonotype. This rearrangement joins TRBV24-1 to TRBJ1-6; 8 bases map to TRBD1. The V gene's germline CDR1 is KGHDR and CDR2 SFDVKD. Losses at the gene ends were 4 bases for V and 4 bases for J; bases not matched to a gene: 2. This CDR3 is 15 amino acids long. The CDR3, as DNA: TGTGCCACCAGTGAGGACAGGGAATATAATTCACCCCTCCACTTT. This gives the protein CATSEDREYNSPLHF.

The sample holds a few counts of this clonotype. CDR3 protein: CATYRGIQGALYNEQFF. In DNA, the CDR3 is TGTGCCACATATCGGGGGATCCAGGGGGCCCTCTACAATGAGCAGTTCTTC. The chain uses TRBV4-2 and TRBJ2-1, with 8 bases fitting TRBD1. Germline CDR1 LGHNA, CDR2 YNFKEQ. V was clipped by 10 bases and J by 3 bases; unmatched bases: 17. This CDR3 comprises 17 residues.

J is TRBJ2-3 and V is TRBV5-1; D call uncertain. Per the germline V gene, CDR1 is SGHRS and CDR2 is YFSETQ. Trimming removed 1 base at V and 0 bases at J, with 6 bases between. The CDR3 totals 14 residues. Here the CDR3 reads CASSLWGSTDTQYF. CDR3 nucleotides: TGCGCCAGCAGCTTGTGGGGTAGCACAGATACGCAGTATTTT.

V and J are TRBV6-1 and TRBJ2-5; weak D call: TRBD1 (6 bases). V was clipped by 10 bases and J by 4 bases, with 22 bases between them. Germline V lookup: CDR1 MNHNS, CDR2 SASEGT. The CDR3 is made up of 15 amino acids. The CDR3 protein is CAISQTGGNGETQYF. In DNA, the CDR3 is TGTGCCATCAGCCAGACAGGAGGTAATGGAGAGACCCAGTACTTC.

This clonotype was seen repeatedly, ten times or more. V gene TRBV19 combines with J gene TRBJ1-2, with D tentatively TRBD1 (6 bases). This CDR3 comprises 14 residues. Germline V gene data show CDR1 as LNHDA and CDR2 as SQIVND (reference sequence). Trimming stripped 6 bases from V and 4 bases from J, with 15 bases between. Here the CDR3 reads CASRGDRRGYGYTF. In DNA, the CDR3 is TGTGCCAGTAGGGGTGACAGGAGGGGCTATGGCTACACCTTC.

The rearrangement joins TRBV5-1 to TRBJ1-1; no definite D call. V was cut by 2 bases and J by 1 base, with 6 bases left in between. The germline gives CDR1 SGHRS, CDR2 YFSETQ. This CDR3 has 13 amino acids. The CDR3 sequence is CASSFGENTEAFF. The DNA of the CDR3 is TGCGCCAGCAGCTTCGGCGAGAACACTGAAGCTTTCTTT.

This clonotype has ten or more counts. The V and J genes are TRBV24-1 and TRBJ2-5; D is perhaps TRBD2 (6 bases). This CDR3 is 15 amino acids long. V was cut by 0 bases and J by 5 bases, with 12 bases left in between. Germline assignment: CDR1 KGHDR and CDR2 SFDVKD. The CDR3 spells CATSDLLAGGETQYF. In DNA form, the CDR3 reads TGTGCCACCAGTGATTTGCTTGCAGGAGGGGAGACCCAGTACTTC.

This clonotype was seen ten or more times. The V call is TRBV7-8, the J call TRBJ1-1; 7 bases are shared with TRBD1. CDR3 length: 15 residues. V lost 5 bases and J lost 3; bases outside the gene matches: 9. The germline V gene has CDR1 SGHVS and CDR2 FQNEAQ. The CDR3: CASSPRTGGDTEAFF. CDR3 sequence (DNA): TGTGCCAGCAGCCCCCGGACAGGAGGGGACACTGAAGCTTTCTTT.

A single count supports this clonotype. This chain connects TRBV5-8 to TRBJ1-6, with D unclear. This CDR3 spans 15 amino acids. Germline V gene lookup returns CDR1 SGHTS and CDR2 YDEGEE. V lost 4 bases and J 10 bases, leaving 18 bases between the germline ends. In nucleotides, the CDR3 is TGTGCCAGCAGCCCCGTGTGGAAGTCAGGCTCACCCCTCCACTTT. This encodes CASSPVWKSGSPLHF.

The CDR3 sequence: CASSVGGGDEKLFF. In nucleotides, the CDR3 is TGTGCCAGCAGCGTAGGAGGGGGAGATGAAAAACTGTTTTTT. The V and J genes are TRBV9 and TRBJ1-4; TRBD1 is a possible D gene (6 bases). The germline V gene encodes CDR1 SGDLS and CDR2 YYNGEE. V lost 0 bases, J lost 6 bases, and 9 bases lay in between. This CDR3 has 14 residues. Full variable domain (missing parts from reference TRBV9 and TRBJ1-4): DSGVTQTPKHLITATGQRVTLRCSPRSGDLSVYWYQQSLDQGLQFLIQYYNGEERAKGNILERFSAQQFPDLHSELNLSSLELGDSALYFCASSVGGGDEKLFFGSGTQLSVL.

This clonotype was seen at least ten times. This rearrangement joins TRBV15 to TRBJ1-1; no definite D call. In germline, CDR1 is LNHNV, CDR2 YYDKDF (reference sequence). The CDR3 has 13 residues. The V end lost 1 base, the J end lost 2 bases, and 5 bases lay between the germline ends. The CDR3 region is CATSRVPNTEAFF. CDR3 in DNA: TGTGCCACCAGCAGAGTGCCCAACACTGAAGCTTTCTTT.

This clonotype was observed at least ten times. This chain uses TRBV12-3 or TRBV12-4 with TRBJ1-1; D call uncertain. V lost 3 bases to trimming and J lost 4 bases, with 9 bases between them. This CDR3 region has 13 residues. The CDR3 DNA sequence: TGTGCCAGCAGTTTTCCCTCGCGCACTGAAGCTTTCTTT. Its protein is CASSFPSRTEAFF.

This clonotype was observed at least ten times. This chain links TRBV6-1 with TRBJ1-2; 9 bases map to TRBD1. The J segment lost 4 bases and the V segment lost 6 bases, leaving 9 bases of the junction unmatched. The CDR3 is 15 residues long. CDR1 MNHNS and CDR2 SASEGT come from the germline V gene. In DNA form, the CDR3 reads TGTGCCAGCAGGTCTTCGGGACAGGGCCCCTATGGCTACACCTTC. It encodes CASRSSGQGPYGYTF.

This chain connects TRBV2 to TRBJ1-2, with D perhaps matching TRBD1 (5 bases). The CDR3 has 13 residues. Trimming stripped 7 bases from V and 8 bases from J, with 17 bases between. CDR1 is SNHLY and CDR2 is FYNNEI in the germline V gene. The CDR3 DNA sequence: TGTGCCAGCAAGCAGGACACCGTCTCGGGCTACACCTTC. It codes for CASKQDTVSGYTF.

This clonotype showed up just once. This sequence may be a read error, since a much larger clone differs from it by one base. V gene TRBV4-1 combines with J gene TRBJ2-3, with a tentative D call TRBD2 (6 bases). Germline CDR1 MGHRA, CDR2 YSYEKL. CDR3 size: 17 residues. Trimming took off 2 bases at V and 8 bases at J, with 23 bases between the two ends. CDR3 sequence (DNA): TGCGCCAGCAGCCAACGTGGTTTTGACGGGAGAAAAGGTACGCAGTATTTT. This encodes CASSQRGFDGRKGTQYF.